Described below is a single T cell receptor beta chain sequence and its context. Its antigen is not identified. With 0 bases clipped from V and 3 bases from J, the junction kept 6 bases outside the gene matches. Germline V CDR1 and CDR2: PRHDT, FYEKMQ (reference sequence). The CDR3 runs 16 residues. This record belongs to a study of T cell responses to AZD1222 COVID-19 vaccine. Whole-study results and caveats: It should be noted that donors were predominantly white British and more often female, and clonal diversity was possibly underestimated.

TCRdb's copy holds only in-frame clones and misses some; the assay was immunoSEQ multiplex PCR. The sample yields approximately 70,000 clones, around 85% seen once. Material: peripheral blood, obtained on day 0 of AZD1222 vaccination. The V and J genes are TRBV13 and TRBJ2-7, with 9 bases matching TRBD2. This receptor was obtained from an adult in good health. In DNA form, the CDR3 reads TGTGCCAGCAGCTTAGGGACTAGCGGATTTAACTACGAGCAGTACTTC. Encoded protein: CASSLGTSGFNYEQYF. Full variable domain (missing parts from reference TRBV13 and TRBJ2-7): AAGVIQSPRHLIKEKRETATLKCYPIPRHDTVYWYQQGPGQDPQFLISFYEKMQSDKGSIPDRFSAQQFSDYHSELNMSSLELGDSALYFCASSLGTSGFNYEQYFGPGTRLTVT.